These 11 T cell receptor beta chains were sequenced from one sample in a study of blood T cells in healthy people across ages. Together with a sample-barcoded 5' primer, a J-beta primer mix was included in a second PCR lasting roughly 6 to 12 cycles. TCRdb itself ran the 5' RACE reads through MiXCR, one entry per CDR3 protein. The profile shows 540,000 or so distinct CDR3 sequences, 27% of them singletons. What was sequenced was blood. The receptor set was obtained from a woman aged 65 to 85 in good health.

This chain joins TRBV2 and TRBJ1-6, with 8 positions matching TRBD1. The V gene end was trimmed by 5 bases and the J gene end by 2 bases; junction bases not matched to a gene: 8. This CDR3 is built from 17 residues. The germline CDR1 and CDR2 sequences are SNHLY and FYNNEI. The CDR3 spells CASSRGQGRAYNSPLHF. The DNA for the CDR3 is TGTGCCAGCAGTCGAGGACAGGGAAGGGCCTATAATTCACCCCTCCACTTT.

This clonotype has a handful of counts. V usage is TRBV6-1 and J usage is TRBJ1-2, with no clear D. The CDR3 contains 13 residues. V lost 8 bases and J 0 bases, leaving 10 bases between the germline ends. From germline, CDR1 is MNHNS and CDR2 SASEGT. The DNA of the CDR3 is TGTGCCAGCGAGAGGCAGACTAACTATGGCTACACCTTC. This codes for CASERQTNYGYTF.

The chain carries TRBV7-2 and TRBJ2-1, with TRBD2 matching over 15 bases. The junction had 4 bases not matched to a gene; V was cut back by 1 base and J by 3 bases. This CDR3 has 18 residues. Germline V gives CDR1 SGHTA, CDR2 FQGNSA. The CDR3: CASSLVGLAGGLYNEQFF. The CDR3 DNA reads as TGTGCCAGCAGCTTAGTGGGACTAGCGGGGGGCCTCTACAATGAGCAGTTCTTC. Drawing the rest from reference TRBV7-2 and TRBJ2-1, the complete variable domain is GAGVSQSPSNKVTEKGKDVELRCDPISGHTALYWYRQSLGQGLEFLIYFQGNSAPDKSGLPSDRFSAERTGGSVSTLTIQRTQQEDSAVYLCASSLVGLAGGLYNEQFFGPGTRLTVL.

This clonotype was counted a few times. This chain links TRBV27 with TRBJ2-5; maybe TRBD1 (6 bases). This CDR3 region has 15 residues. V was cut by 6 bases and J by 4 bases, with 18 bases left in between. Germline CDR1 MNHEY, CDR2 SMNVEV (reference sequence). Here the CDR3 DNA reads TGTGCCAGCAGACCCAGGGCAAGGGGGAGAGAGACCCAGTACTTC. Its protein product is CASRPRARGRETQYF.

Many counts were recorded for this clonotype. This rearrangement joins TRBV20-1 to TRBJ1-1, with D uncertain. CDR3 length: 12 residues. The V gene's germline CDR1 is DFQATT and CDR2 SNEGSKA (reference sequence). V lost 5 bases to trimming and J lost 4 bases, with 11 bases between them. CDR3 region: CSASISGTEAFF. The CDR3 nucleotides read TGCAGTGCTTCGATTAGCGGCACTGAAGCTTTCTTT.

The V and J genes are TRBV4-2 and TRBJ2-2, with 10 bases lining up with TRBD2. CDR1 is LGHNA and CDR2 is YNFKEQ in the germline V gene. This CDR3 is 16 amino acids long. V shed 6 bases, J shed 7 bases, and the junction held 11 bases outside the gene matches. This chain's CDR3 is CASSQSGGALDGELFF. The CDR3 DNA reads TGTGCCAGCAGTCAAAGCGGGGGGGCTTTGGACGGGGAGCTGTTTTTT.

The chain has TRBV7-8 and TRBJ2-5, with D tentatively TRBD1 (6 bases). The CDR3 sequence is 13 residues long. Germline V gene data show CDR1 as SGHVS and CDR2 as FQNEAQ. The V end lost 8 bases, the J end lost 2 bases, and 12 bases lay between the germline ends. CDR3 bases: TGTGCCAGCGTTCGACAGGAGCAAGAGACCCAGTACTTC. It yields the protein CASVRQEQETQYF.

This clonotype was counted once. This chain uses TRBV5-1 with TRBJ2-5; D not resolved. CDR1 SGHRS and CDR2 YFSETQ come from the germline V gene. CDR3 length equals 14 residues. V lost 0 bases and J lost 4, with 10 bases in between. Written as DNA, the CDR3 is TGCGCCAGCAGCTTGGTCCCGGCTCTAGAGACCCAGTACTTC. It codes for CASSLVPALETQYF. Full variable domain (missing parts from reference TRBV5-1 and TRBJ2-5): KAGVTQTPRYLIKTRGQQVTLSCSPISGHRSVSWYQQTPGQGLQFLFEYFSETQRNKGNFPGRFSGRQFSNSRSEMNVSTLELGDSALYLCASSLVPALETQYFGPGTRLLVL.

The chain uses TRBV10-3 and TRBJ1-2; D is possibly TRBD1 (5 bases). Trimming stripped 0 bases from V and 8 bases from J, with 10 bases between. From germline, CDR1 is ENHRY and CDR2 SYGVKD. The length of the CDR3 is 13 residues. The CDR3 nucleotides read TGTGCCATCAGTGAGTCGGAGGGGCAAGGCTACACCTTC. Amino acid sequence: CAISESEGQGYTF.

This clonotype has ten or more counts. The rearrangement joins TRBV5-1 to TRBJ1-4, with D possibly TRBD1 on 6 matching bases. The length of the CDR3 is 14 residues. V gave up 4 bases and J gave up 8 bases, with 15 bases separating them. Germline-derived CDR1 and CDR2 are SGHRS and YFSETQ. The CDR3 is CASSTGGSEEKLFF. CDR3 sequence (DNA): TGCGCCAGCAGCACCGGGGGCTCCGAAGAAAAACTGTTTTTT.

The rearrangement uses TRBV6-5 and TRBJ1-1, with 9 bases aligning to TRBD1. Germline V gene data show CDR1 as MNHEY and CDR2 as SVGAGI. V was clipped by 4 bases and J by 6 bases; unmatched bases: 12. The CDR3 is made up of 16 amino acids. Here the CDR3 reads CASSSKGQGGIAEAFF. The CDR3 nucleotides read TGTGCCAGCAGTTCAAAGGGACAGGGCGGAATAGCTGAAGCTTTCTTT.